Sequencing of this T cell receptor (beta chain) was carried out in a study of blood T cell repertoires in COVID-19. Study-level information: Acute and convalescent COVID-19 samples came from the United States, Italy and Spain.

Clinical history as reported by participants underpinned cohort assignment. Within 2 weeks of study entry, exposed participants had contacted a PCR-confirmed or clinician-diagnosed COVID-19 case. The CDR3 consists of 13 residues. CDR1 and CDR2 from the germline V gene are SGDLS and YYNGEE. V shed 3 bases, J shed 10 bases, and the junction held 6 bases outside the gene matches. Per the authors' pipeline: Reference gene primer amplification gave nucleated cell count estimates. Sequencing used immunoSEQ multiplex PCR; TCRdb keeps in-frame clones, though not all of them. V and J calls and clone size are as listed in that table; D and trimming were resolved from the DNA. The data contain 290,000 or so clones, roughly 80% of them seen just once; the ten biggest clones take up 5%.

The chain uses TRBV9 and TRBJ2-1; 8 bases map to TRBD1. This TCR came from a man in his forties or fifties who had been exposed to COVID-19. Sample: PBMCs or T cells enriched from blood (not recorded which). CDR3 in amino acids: CASSELTGAEQFF. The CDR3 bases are TGTGCCAGCAGCGAACTGACAGGGGCGGAGCAGTTCTTC.